These 2 T cell receptor beta chains originate from one sample sequenced in a study of regulatory T cells in long-lasting Graves disease. CDR3-region Arm-PCR and iRepertoire HTBI primers produced the TCR beta libraries. TCRdb re-called the multiplex PCR reads with MiXCR, one entry per CDR3 protein. The sample records 500,000 to 700,000 distinct CDR3 sequences, roughly 15% being singletons. Time point in this sample: newly diagnosed GD, antithyroid drugs for less than 3 months. From RNA extracted from PBMCs, the TCR library was made. These data were also filed under a second study, of T cells in Graves' hyperthyroidism and ophthalmopathy.

Sequencing was performed on peripheral blood mononuclear cells (PBMCs), taken at new diagnosis, from a patient treated with antithyroid drugs. Receptors were obtained from a woman aged 25-40 years with Graves disease.

This sequence joins TRBV5-4 and TRBJ2-3; TRBD2 matches at 12 bases. This CDR3 has 15 residues. Unmatched junction bases numbered 12, after V lost 9 bases and J lost 7 bases. The germline gives CDR1 SGHNT, CDR2 YYREEE (reference sequence). In nucleotides, the CDR3 is TGTGCCACCGCGACTAGCGGGAGTCTCACCTATACGCAGTATTTT. Protein sequence: CATATSGSLTYTQYF.

The chain has TRBV6-2 or TRBV6-3 and TRBJ2-1; TRBD2 matches 7 bases. Germline values: CDR1 MNHEY, CDR2 SVGEGT. After removal of 5 bases from V and 6 bases from J, the junction contained 7 bases not matched to a gene. CDR3 length: 14 residues. This chain's CDR3 is CASSEWGGVNEQFF. The CDR3 DNA follows: TGTGCCAGCAGTGAATGGGGAGGGGTCAATGAGCAGTTCTTC.